Below are 27 T cell receptor beta chains sequenced from a single sample in a study of blood T cell repertoires in COVID-19. Clones were sequenced by immunoSEQ multiplex PCR, and TCRdb holds only the in-frame ones, with some missing. The table shows some 69,000 clones, with roughly 87% occurring only once. Input material: peripheral blood. These receptors were obtained from a woman in her 50s with active COVID-19.

The chain combines TRBV6-2 or TRBV6-3 with TRBJ2-1; 14 bases align to TRBD2. Trimming removed 5 bases from V and 6 bases from J; junction bases left unmatched: 12. The CDR3 is made up of 18 amino acids. CDR1 MNHEY and CDR2 SVGEGT come from the germline V gene. CDR3 DNA sequence: TGTGCCAGCAGTAAGGGACTAGCGGGAGTGGGTCTGGGCAATGAGCAGTTCTTC. It codes for CASSKGLAGVGLGNEQFF.

The chain is built from TRBV2 and TRBJ1-3; unclear D gene. The length of the CDR3 is 15 residues. The ends were cut back, 2 bases at V and 5 bases at J, with 13 bases in the middle. The germline gives CDR1 SNHLY, CDR2 FYNNEI. The CDR3: CASSESQVSRNTIYF. The CDR3 coding sequence is TGTGCCAGCAGTGAATCTCAGGTTTCCCGAAACACCATATATTTT.

CDR3 coding DNA: TGTGCCAGCTCACTCCCCGGTCCCGGGGAGCTGTTTTTT. Amino acid sequence: CASSLPGPGELFF. The V and J genes are TRBV18 and TRBJ2-2; the D is unclear. Trimming left V 4 bases short and J 6 bases short, with 9 bases between. The CDR3 runs to 13 residues. Germline V gene sequence: CDR1 KGHSH, CDR2 LQKENI.

CDR3 in DNA: TGCGCCAGCAGCCGGGACAGGGCCACCGGGGAGCTGTTTTTT. It is translated as CASSRDRATGELFF. J is TRBJ2-2 and V is TRBV4-1, with TRBD1 matching over 9 bases. From germline, CDR1 is MGHRA and CDR2 YSYEKL. The CDR3 contains 14 residues. Trimming at V came to 4 bases and at J to 4 bases, leaving 1 base not matched to a gene.

The chain combines TRBV5-1 with TRBJ2-1; 12 positions match TRBD2. V lost 3 bases and J lost 3; bases outside the gene matches: 7. In germline, CDR1 is SGHRS, CDR2 YFSETQ. The CDR3 is made up of 17 amino acids. The CDR3 here is CASSSGLAGIYYNEQFF. The CDR3 region has the DNA TGCGCCAGCAGCTCTGGACTAGCGGGAATCTACTACAATGAGCAGTTCTTC.

The chain carries TRBV5-4 and TRBJ2-5, with 7 bases that match TRBD1. This CDR3 region has 15 residues. Germline values: CDR1 SGHNT, CDR2 YYREEE (reference sequence). V was clipped by 2 bases and J by 5 bases; unmatched bases: 9. The CDR3: CASSLGQGVRETQYF. The CDR3 DNA is TGTGCCAGCAGCTTAGGGCAGGGGGTCCGGGAGACCCAGTACTTC.

The chain has TRBV6-5 and TRBJ1-1, with D maybe TRBD1 (5 bases). The CDR3 has 13 residues. Germline-derived CDR1 and CDR2 are MNHEY and SVGAGI. Deletions cut 3 bases from V and 4 bases from J, with 9 bases between. The CDR3 reads CASSYSGFTEAFF. In nucleotides, the CDR3 is TGTGCCAGCAGTTATTCAGGGTTCACTGAAGCTTTCTTT.

The chain is built from TRBV28 and TRBJ1-2; the D gene is possibly TRBD1 (5 bases). The CDR3 runs 13 residues. CDR1 and CDR2 from the germline V gene are MDHEN and SYDVKM. The V gene lost 5 bases and the J gene lost 5 bases, with 12 bases spanning the gap. The chain's CDR3 is CASSAGTVYGYTF. CDR3 nucleotide sequence: TGTGCCAGCAGTGCGGGGACGGTTTATGGCTACACCTTC.

This clone has only one observation. The chain is built from TRBV12-3 or TRBV12-4 and TRBJ1-2, with 7 bases matching TRBD1. The CDR3 is 13 amino acids. With V trimmed by 3 bases and J by 8 bases, 6 bases remained unmatched. The CDR3, as DNA: TGTGCCAGCAGTTTTCGACAGGGAAAAGGCTACACCTTC. Translated, it gives CASSFRQGKGYTF.

This chain links TRBV12-5 with TRBJ2-7; perhaps TRBD1 as D (6 bases). Germline V lookup: CDR1 LGHNT, CDR2 FRNRAP. Between the trimmed V and J ends, which lost 0 bases and 5 bases, there was a span of 11 bases. The CDR3 contains 14 residues. This CDR3 reads CASGLVTGSHEQYF. In nucleotides, the CDR3 is TGTGCTAGTGGTTTGGTAACAGGGAGCCACGAGCAGTACTTC.

The chain combines TRBV6-5 with TRBJ1-4; TRBD1 aligns across 7 bases. CDR3 length: 14 residues. After removal of 6 bases from V and 8 bases from J, the junction contained 9 bases not matched to a gene. Germline V gene data show CDR1 as MNHEY and CDR2 as SVGAGI. The CDR3 DNA is TGTGCCAGCAGGCGAGACAGGGTCGGGGAAAAACTGTTTTTT. This translates into CASRRDRVGEKLFF.

This chain uses TRBV6-4 with TRBJ2-1; D may be TRBD2 (5 bases). CDR3 size: 14 residues. Germline V gene data show CDR1 as MRHNA and CDR2 as SNTAGT. Trimming removed 7 bases from V and 3 bases from J, with 13 bases in between. CDR3 region: CASTAGWGYNEQFF. The DNA for the CDR3 is TGTGCCAGCACCGCGGGCTGGGGCTACAATGAGCAGTTCTTC.

The J gene is TRBJ1-1, the V gene TRBV27; D gene unclear. The germline V gene has CDR1 MNHEY and CDR2 SMNVEV (reference sequence). The CDR3 loop spans 14 amino acids. The germline V and J ends were trimmed by 6 bases and 1 base, with 12 bases remaining between them. In DNA, the CDR3 is TGTGCCAGCAGCCTTGGCCGAGGGAACACTGAAGCTTTCTTT. Encoded protein: CASSLGRGNTEAFF.

The chain has TRBV5-5 and TRBJ2-5; TRBD2 matches at 9 bases. This CDR3 is 17 amino acids long. V lost 0 bases, J lost 2 bases, and 8 bases stayed unmatched. Germline CDR1 and CDR2: SGHKS and YYEKEE (reference sequence). This CDR3 reads CASSLAWAGGGQETQYF. The CDR3 DNA reads as TGTGCCAGCAGCTTGGCCTGGGCGGGAGGGGGGCAAGAGACCCAGTACTTC. Full variable domain (remainder filled in from reference TRBV5-5 and TRBJ2-5): DAGVTQSPTHLIKTRGQQVTLRCSPISGHKSVSWYQQVLGQGPQFIFQYYEKEERGRGNFPDRFSARQFPNYSSELNVNALLLGDSALYLCASSLAWAGGGQETQYFGPGTRLLVL.

This chain connects TRBV18 to TRBJ2-7; D not certain. CDR3 length equals 15 residues. Germline lookup yields CDR1 KGHSH and CDR2 LQKENI. V was cut by 3 bases and J by 0 bases, with 12 bases left in between. The CDR3, as DNA: TGTGCCAGCTCACCGTTCGTGGAGAGCTCCTACGAGCAGTACTTC. It encodes CASSPFVESSYEQYF.

J is TRBJ2-7 and V is TRBV6-2 or TRBV6-3; 7 bases map to TRBD2. J lost 0 bases, V lost 0 bases, and 11 bases had no gene match. Germline CDR1 is MNHEY and CDR2 is SVGEGT. This CDR3 spans 18 amino acids. The CDR3 loop reads CASSYSSRLAIISYEQYF. The CDR3 DNA is TGTGCCAGCAGTTACTCGTCCCGACTAGCCATAATCTCCTACGAGCAGTACTTC.

In its sample, this clone was seen a few times. Sequence at one end of the junction differs from germline and may be a read error. The V and J genes are TRBV6-6 and TRBJ1-1; 7 bases are a match to TRBD1. Looked up from germline, CDR1 is MNHNY and CDR2 is SVGAGI (reference sequence). The CDR3 covers 13 residues. The DNA for the CDR3 is TGTGCCAGCAGCATCAGGGGGAACGCTGAAGCTTTCTTT. This gives the protein CASSIRGNAEAFF.

The chain combines TRBV11-3 with TRBJ1-1, with TRBD1 matching over 8 bases. CDR1 and CDR2 (germline): SGHNT, YENEEA. There are 18 residues in the CDR3. V was clipped by 4 bases and J by 0 bases; unmatched bases: 13. The CDR3 protein is CASSYGPGGAKMNTEAFF. The CDR3 DNA reads TGTGCCAGCAGCTACGGGCCAGGGGGCGCGAAAATGAACACTGAAGCTTTCTTT.

V is TRBV3-1 (or the pseudogene TRBV3-2) and J is TRBJ1-5, with 11 bases aligning to TRBD1. Germline V gene data show CDR1 as LGHDT and CDR2 as YNNKEL (reference sequence). V dropped 1 base and J dropped 6; count of bases not matched to a gene: 5. The CDR3 spans 16 residues. The CDR3 loop is CASSQGGTGGGQPQHF. DNA for the CDR3: TGTGCCAGCAGCCAAGGAGGGACAGGGGGAGGTCAGCCCCAGCATTTT.

V gene TRBV11-2 combines with J gene TRBJ2-2, with TRBD1 matching over 7 bases. Germline CDR1 reads SGHAT; CDR2 reads FQNNGV. The CDR3 contains 14 residues. The V gene end was trimmed by 4 bases and the J gene end by 8 bases; junction bases not matched to a gene: 7. This CDR3 reads CASSWDSLRGELFF. CDR3 DNA: TGTGCCAGCAGCTGGGACAGCCTTCGGGGGGAGCTGTTTTTT.

Judged by abundance, this clone is medium-sized. CDR3 nucleotide sequence: TGTGCCAGTAGTATTAATTGGTACAGGAAATCCCTGGACACTGAAGCTTTCTTT. It encodes CASSINWYRKSLDTEAFF. V is TRBV19 and J is TRBJ1-1; D possibly corresponds to TRBD1 (5 bases). This CDR3 region has 18 residues. Per germline, CDR1 LNHDA and CDR2 SQIVND (reference sequence). Trimming took off 3 bases at V and 3 bases at J, with 23 bases between the two ends. Using reference TRBV19 and TRBJ1-1 for the parts outside the CDR3, the full variable domain is DGGITQSPKYLFRKEGQNVTLSCEQNLNHDAMYWYRQDPGQGLRLIYYSQIVNDFQKGDIAEGYSVSREKKESFPLTVTSAQKNPTAFYLCASSINWYRKSLDTEAFFGQGTRLTVV.

The CDR3, as DNA: TGTGCCAGCAGCCCCCTCGGGGGAGGGGAGACCCAGTACTTC. It is translated as CASSPLGGGETQYF. The J gene is TRBJ2-5, the V gene TRBV7-3; 7 bases match TRBD2. The germline V gene encodes CDR1 SGHTA and CDR2 FQGTGA. J gave up 5 bases and V 5 bases, and 8 bases lay outside the gene matches. This CDR3 comprises 14 residues.

The V call is TRBV27, the J call TRBJ2-1; tentative D call: TRBD2 (6 bases). From germline, CDR1 is MNHEY and CDR2 SMNVEV (reference sequence). The CDR3 length is 15 residues. Trimming removed 3 bases at V and 3 bases at J, with 12 bases between. For the CDR3, the DNA is TGTGCCAGCAGTTTGCAGGGAGCGGGCTACAATGAGCAGTTCTTC. Protein product: CASSLQGAGYNEQFF.

V gene TRBV3-1 (or the pseudogene TRBV3-2) combines with J gene TRBJ2-3; no reliable D call. The CDR3 is made up of 12 amino acids. Trimming shortened V by 3 bases and J by 7 bases, and 8 bases separated the two germline ends. Germline V gene lookup returns CDR1 LGHDT and CDR2 YNNKEL (reference sequence). The CDR3 spells CASSQIENTQYF. In nucleotides, the CDR3 is TGTGCCAGCAGCCAGATCGAGAATACGCAGTATTTT.

The V and J genes are TRBV6-1 and TRBJ1-2, with D possibly TRBD1 on 5 matching bases. Germline CDR1 and CDR2: MNHNS and SASEGT. V was trimmed by 2 bases and J by 5 bases, leaving 15 bases between them. This CDR3 spans 15 amino acids. The CDR3 is CASSESGHGKYGYTF. Written as DNA, the CDR3 is TGTGCCAGCAGTGAATCCGGACACGGCAAATATGGCTACACCTTC.

The V call is TRBV3-1 (or the pseudogene TRBV3-2), the J call TRBJ2-1, with 8 bases matching TRBD1. With V trimmed by 5 bases and J by 4 bases, 4 bases remained unmatched. Germline loops: CDR1 LGHDT, CDR2 YNNKEL (reference sequence). This CDR3 is 14 amino acids long. CDR3 residues: CASSSGTGYNEQFF. CDR3 DNA: TGTGCCAGCAGCTCCGGGACAGGATACAATGAGCAGTTCTTC.

The chain uses TRBV11-2 and TRBJ2-5, with a weak D call TRBD2 (7 bases). This CDR3 comprises 15 residues. From germline, CDR1 is SGHAT and CDR2 FQNNGV. The ends were cut back, 5 bases at V and 4 bases at J, with 17 bases in the middle. The CDR3 coding sequence is TGTGCCAGCAGCCCCGGGGGCGGGGGCCTAGAGACCCAGTACTTC. Its translation: CASSPGGGGLETQYF. Filled out from reference TRBV11-2 and TRBJ2-5, the complete variable domain reads EAGVAQSPRYKIIEKRQSVAFWCNPISGHATLYWYQQILGQGPKLLIQFQNNGVVDDSQLPKDRFSAERLKGVDSTLKIQPAKLEDSAVYLCASSPGGGGLETQYFGPGTRLLVL.